The sequence of this T cell receptor (beta chain) was determined in a study of cytomegalovirus exposure and HLA in healthy donors. PCR involved 60 Vbeta and 13 Jbeta primers. Data came from immunoSEQ multiplex PCR; TCRdb stores just in-frame clones and leaves some out. The sample consists of about 120,000 clones, approximately 80% of them appearing once. Sequenced material: PBMCs. The TCR was taken from a female donor in good health and CMV-seronegative.

In DNA form, the CDR3 reads TGTGCCAGCAGCTTTCGGGACAGGGGGGACTACGAGCAGTACTTC. Translation: CASSFRDRGDYEQYF. The V and J genes are TRBV5-5 and TRBJ2-7; 11 bases are shared with TRBD1. J lost 3 bases, V lost 2 bases, and 4 bases had no gene match. This CDR3 has 15 residues. The germline V gene encodes CDR1 SGHKS and CDR2 YYEKEE (reference sequence).